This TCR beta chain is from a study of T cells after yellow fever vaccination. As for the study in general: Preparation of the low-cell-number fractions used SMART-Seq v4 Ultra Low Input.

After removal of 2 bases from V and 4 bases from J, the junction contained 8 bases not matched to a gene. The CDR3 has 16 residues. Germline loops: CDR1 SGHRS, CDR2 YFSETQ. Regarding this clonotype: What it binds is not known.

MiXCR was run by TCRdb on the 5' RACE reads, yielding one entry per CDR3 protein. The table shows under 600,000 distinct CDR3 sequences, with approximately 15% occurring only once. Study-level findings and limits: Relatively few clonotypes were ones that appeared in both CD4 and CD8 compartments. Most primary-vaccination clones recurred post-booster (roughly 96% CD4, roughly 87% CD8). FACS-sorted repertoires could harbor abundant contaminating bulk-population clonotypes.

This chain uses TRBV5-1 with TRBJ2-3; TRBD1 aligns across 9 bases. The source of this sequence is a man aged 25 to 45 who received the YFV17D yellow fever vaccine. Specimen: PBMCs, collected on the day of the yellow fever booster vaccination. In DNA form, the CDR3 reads TGCGCCAGCAGCTTTCAGCGCACAGGGGGCGCAGATACGCAGTATTTT. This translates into CASSFQRTGGADTQYF.